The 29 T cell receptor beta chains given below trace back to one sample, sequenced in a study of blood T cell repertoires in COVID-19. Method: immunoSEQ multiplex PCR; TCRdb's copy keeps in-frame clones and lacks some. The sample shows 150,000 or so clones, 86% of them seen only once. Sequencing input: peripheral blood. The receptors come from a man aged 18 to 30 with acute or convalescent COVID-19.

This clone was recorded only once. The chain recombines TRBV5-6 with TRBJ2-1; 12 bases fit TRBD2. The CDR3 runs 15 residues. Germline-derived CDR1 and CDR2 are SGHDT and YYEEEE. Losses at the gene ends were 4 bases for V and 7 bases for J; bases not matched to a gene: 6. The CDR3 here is CASSGGLAGMNEQFF. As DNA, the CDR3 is TGTGCCAGCAGCGGAGGACTAGCGGGGATGAATGAGCAGTTCTTC. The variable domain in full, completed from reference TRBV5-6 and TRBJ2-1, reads DAGVTQSPTHLIKTRGQQVTLRCSPKSGHDTVSWYQQALGQGPQFIFQYYEEEERQRGNFPDRFSGHQFPNYSSELNVNALLLGDSALYLCASSGGLAGMNEQFFGPGTRLTVL.

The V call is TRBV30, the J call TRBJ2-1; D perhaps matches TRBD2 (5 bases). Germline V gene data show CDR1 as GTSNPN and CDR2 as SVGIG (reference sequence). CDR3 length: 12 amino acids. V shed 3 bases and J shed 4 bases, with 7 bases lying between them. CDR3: CAWRLGYNEQFF. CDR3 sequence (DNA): TGTGCCTGGAGACTAGGGTACAATGAGCAGTTCTTC.

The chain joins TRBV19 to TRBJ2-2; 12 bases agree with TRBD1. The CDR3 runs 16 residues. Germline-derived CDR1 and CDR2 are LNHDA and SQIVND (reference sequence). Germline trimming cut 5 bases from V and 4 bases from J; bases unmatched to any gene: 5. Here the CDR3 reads CASSQTGQGATGELFF. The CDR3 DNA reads TGTGCCAGTAGTCAAACGGGACAGGGGGCCACCGGGGAGCTGTTTTTT.

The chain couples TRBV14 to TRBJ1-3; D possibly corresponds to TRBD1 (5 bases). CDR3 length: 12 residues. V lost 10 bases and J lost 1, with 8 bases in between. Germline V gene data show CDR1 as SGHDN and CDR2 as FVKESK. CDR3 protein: CATGLSGNTIYF. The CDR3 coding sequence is TGTGCCACGGGACTTTCTGGAAACACCATATATTTT.

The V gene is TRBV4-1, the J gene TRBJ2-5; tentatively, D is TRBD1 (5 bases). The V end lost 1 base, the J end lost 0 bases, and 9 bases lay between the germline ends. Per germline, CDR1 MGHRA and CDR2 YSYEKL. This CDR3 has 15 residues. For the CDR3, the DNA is TGCGCCAGCAGCCAAGCCCCAGGGTACCAAGAGACCCAGTACTTC. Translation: CASSQAPGYQETQYF.

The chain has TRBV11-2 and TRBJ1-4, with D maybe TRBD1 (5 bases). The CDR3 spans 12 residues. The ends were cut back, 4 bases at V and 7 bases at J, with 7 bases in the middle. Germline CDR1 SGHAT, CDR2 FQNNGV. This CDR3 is CASSSRVEKLFF. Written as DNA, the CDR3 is TGTGCCAGCAGCTCCAGGGTTGAAAAACTGTTTTTT.

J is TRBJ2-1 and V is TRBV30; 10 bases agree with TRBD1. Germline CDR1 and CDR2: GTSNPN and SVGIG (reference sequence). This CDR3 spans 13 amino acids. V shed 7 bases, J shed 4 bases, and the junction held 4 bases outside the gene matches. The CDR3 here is CASTGQGYNEQFF. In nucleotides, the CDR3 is TGTGCCTCGACGGGACAGGGGTACAATGAGCAGTTCTTC. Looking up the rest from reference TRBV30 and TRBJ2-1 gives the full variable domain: SQTIHQWPATLVQPVGSPLSLECTVEGTSNPNLYWYRQAAGRGLQLLFYSVGIGQISSEVPQNLSASRPQDRQFILSSKKLLLSDSGFYLCASTGQGYNEQFFGPGTRLTVL.

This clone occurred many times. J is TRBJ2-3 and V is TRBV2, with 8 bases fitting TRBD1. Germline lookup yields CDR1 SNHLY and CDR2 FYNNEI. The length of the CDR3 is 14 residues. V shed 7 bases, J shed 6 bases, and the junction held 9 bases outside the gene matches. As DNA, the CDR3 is TGTGCCAGCACCCTGGGACAGGCGGCCGATACGCAGTATTTT. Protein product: CASTLGQAADTQYF.

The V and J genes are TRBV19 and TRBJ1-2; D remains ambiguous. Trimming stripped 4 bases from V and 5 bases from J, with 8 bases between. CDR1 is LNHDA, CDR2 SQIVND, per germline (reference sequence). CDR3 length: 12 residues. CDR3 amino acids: CASSRGNYGYTF. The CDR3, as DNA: TGTGCCAGTAGTAGAGGGAATTATGGCTACACCTTC.

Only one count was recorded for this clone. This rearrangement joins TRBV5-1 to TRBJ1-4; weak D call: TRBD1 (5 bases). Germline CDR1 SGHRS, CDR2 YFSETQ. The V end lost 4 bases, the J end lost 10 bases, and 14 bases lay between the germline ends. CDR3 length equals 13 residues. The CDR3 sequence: CASSPPGGRKLFF. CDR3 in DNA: TGCGCCAGCAGCCCCCCGGGGGGGAGAAAACTGTTTTTT.

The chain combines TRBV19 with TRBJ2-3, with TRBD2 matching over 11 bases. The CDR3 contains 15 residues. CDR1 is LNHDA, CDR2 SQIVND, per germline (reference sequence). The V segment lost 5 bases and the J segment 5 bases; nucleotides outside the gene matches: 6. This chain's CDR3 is CASSVSGGAQDTQYF. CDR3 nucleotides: TGTGCCAGTAGTGTTAGCGGGGGGGCCCAAGATACGCAGTATTTT.

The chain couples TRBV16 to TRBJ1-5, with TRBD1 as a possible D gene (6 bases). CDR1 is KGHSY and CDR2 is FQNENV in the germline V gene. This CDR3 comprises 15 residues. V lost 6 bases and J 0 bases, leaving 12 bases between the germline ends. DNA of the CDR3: TGTGCCAGCAGACGACAGGCCAATAGCAATCAGCCCCAGCATTTT. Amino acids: CASRRQANSNQPQHF.

The CDR3 sequence is CASSGLSSNQPQHF. CDR3 DNA: TGTGCCAGCAGTGGGCTGTCTAGCAATCAGCCCCAGCATTTT. The chain couples TRBV2 to TRBJ1-5; D call uncertain. V was trimmed by 4 bases and J by 0 bases, leaving 7 bases between them. The CDR3 has 14 residues. The germline CDR1 and CDR2 sequences are SNHLY and FYNNEI. The complete variable domain, with remaining parts taken from reference TRBV2 and TRBJ1-5, reads EPEVTQTPSHQVTQMGQEVILRCVPISNHLYFYWYRQILGQKVEFLVSFYNNEISEKSEIFDDQFSVERPDGSNFTLKIRSTKLEDSAMYFCASSGLSSNQPQHFGDGTRLSIL.

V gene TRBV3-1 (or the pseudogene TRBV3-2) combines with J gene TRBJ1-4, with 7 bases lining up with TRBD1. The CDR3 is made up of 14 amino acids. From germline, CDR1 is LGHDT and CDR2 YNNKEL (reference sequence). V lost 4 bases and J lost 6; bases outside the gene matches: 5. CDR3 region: CASSLGQRDEKLFF. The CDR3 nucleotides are TGTGCCAGCAGCCTGGGACAGAGGGATGAAAAACTGTTTTTT.

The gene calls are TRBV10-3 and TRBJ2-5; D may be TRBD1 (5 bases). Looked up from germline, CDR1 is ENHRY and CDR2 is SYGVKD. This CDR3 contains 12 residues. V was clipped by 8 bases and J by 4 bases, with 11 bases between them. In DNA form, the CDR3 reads TGTGCCATCGGCAGGGCCGGAGAGACCCAGTACTTC. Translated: CAIGRAGETQYF.

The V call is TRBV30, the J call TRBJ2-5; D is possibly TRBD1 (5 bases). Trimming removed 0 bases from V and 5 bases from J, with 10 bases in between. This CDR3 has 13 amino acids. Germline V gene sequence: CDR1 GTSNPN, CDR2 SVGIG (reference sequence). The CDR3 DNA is TGTGCCTGGAGTGTACAGGAGTCGGAGACCCAGTACTTC. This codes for CAWSVQESETQYF.

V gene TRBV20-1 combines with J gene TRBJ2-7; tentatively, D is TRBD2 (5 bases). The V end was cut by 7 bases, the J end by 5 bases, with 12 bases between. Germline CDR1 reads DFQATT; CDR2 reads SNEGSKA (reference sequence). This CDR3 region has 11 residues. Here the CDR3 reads CSVPRAHEQYF. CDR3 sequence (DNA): TGCAGTGTACCGCGGGCCCACGAGCAGTACTTC.

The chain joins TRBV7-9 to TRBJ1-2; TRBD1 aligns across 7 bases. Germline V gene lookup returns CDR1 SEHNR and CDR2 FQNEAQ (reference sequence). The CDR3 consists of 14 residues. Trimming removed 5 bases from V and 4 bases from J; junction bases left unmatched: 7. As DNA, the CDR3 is TGTGCCAGCAGCGAGGACAGGAGGATCTATGGCTACACCTTC. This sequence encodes CASSEDRRIYGYTF.

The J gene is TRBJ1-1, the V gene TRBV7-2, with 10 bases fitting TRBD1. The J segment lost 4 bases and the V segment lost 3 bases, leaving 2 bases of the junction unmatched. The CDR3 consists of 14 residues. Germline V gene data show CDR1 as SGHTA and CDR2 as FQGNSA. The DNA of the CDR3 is TGTGCCAGCAGCTTGGACAGGGGGAGCACTGAAGCTTTCTTT. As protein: CASSLDRGSTEAFF.

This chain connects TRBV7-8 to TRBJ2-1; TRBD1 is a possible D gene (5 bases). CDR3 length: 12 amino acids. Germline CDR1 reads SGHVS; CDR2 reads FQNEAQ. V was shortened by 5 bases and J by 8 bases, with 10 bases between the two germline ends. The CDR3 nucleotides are TGTGCCAGCAGCCCCAGGGTCCATGAGCAGTTCTTC. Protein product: CASSPRVHEQFF.

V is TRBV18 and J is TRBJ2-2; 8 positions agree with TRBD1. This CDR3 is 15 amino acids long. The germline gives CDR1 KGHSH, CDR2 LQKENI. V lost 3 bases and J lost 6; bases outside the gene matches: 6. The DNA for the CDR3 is TGTGCCAGCTCACCGAGTAAACAGGGGGCCGGGGAGCTGTTTTTT. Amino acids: CASSPSKQGAGELFF.

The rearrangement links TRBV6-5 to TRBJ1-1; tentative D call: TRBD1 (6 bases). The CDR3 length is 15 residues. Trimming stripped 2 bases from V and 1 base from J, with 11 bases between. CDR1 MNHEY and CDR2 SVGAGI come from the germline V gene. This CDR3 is CASSYGDRPNTEAFF. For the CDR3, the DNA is TGTGCCAGCAGTTACGGCGACAGGCCGAACACTGAAGCTTTCTTT.

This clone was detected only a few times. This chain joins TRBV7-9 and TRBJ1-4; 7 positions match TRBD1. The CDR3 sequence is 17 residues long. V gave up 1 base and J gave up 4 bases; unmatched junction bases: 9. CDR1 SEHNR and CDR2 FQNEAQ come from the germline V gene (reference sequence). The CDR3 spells CASSLGLRTGVNEKLFF. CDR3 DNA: TGTGCCAGCAGCTTAGGCCTCCGTACAGGGGTTAATGAAAAACTGTTTTTT.

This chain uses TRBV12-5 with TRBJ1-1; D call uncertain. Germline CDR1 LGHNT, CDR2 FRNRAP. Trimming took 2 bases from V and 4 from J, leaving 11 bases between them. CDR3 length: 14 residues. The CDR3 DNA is TGTGCTAGTGGTTTGTTTTGGCCCTTCACTGAAGCTTTCTTT. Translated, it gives CASGLFWPFTEAFF.

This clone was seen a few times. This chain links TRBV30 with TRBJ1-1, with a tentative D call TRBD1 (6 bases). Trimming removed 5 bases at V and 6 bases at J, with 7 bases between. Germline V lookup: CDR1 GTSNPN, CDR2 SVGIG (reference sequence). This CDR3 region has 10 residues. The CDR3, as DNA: TGTGCCTGGGAGGGGGCTGAAGCTTTCTTT. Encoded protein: CAWEGAEAFF.

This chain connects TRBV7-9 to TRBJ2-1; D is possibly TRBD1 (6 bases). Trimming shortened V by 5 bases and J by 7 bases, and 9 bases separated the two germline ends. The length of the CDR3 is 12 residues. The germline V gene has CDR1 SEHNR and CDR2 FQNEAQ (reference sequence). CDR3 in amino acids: CASSQQGNEQFF. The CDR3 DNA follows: TGTGCCAGCAGCCAACAGGGAAATGAGCAGTTCTTC. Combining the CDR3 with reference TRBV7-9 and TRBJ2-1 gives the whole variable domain DTGVSQNPRHKITKRGQNVTFRCDPISEHNRLYWYRQTLGQGPEFLTYFQNEAQLEKSRLLSDRFSAERPKGSFSTLEIQRTEQGDSAMYLCASSQQGNEQFFGPGTRLTVL.

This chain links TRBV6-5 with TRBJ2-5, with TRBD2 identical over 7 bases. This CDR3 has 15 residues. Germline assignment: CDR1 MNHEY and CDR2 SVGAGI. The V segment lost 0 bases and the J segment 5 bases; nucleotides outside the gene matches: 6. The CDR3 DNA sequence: TGTGCCAGCAGTTACTCGGCGACTAGCTCGGAGACCCAGTACTTC. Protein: CASSYSATSSETQYF.

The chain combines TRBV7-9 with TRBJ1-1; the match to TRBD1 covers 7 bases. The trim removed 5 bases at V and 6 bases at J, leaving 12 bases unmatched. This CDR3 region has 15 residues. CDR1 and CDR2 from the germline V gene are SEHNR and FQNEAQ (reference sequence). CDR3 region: CASSLKTGEVAEAFF. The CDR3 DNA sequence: TGTGCCAGCAGCCTAAAAACAGGGGAGGTGGCTGAAGCTTTCTTT.

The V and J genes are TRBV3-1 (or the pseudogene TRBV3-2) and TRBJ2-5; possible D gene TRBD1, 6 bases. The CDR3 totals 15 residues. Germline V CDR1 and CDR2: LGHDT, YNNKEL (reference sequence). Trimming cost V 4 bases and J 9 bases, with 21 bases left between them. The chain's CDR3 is CASSPSTGGGRAQYF. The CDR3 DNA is TGTGCCAGCAGCCCCTCGACAGGCGGCGGTAGGGCCCAGTACTTC.